This T cell receptor beta chain was identified in a study of T cells in Graves' hyperthyroidism and ophthalmopathy. Findings and limits, study-wide: Ophthalmopathy got predicted by the model a median 6.5 months before its onset. Most clonotypes expanded in the thyroid (above 0.001) were also present in blood.

Germline CDR1 reads LNHNV; CDR2 reads YYDKDF (reference sequence). The CDR3 is 9 amino acids long, termini counted. Authors of the study amplified TCR beta CDR3 regions from RNA transcripts. The TCR CDR3 was amplified in a first-round RT-PCR using the HTBI primer set. From the multiplex PCR reads, TCRdb called clonotypes with MiXCR, one entry per CDR3 protein. This sample has 600,000 to 700,000 distinct CDR3 sequences; roughly 45% occur once, and the top ten carry less than 9.5%. Regarding this clonotype: What it recognizes is unknown. This CDR3 is missing its conserved last phenylalanine or tryptophan, likely due to a read error. No DNA is shown, since the ends of the CDR3 on it are uncertain; the CDR3 is the one TCRdb lists.

Exclusion of patients followed from uncontrolled infection, other autoimmune disease, pregnancy or lactation. The rearrangement links TRBV15 to TRBJ1-3. The sequence was obtained from an adult man with Graves' disease, either hyperthyroidism or ophthalmopathy (not recorded which). The sequenced material came from peripheral blood or thyroid tissue (not recorded which). CDR3 in amino acids: CATSRDRNE.